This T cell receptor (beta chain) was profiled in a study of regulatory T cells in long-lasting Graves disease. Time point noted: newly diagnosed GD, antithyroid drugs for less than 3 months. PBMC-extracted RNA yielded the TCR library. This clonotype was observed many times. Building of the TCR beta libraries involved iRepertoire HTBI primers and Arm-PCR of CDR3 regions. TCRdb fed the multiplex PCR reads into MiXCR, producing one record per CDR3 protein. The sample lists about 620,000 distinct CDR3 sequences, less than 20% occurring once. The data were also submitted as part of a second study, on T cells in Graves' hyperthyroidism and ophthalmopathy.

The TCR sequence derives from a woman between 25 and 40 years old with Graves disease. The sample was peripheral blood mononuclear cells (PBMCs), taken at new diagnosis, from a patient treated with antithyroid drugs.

The CDR3 bases are TGCAGTGCTACGCGATTAGATCAGCCCCAGCATTTT. Amino acid sequence: CSATRLDQPQHF. This sequence joins TRBV20-1 and TRBJ1-5; D remains ambiguous. CDR1 is DFQATT, CDR2 SNEGSKA, per germline (reference sequence). CDR3 length: 12 residues. V lost 4 bases to trimming and J lost 5 bases, with 9 bases between them.